These 15 T cell receptor beta chains were all obtained from the same sample, sequenced in a study of blood T cells in healthy people across ages. Alongside a J-beta primer mix, a sample-barcoded 5' primer served in a second PCR lasting roughly 7 to 11 cycles. TCRdb fed the 5' RACE reads into MiXCR, producing one record per CDR3 protein. There are over 1.5 million distinct CDR3 sequences in the sample; roughly 50% occur only once, and around 2.1% lies in the top ten. The sequenced material came from blood. The receptors come from a woman in her 40s in good health.

This chain joins TRBV5-5 and TRBJ1-2; D may be TRBD1 (6 bases). The CDR3 totals 14 residues. Trimming pared 6 bases from V and 0 bases from J, leaving 12 bases between. The germline V gene has CDR1 SGHKS and CDR2 YYEKEE (reference sequence). For the CDR3, the DNA is TGTGCCAGCACCCTGGCAGGGGCTAACTATGGCTACACCTTC. Translating gives CASTLAGANYGYTF.

The chain couples TRBV12-3 or TRBV12-4 to TRBJ1-5; D is unclear. Trimming stripped 3 bases from V and 5 bases from J, with 11 bases between. The length of the CDR3 is 14 residues. Here the CDR3 DNA reads TGTGCCAGCAGTTTTATGGGGTTTTATCAGCCCCAGCATTTT. Amino acid sequence: CASSFMGFYQPQHF.

This clonotype was seen a single time. The chain links TRBV6-6 to TRBJ2-3; 10 bases agree with TRBD2. The germline V gene has CDR1 MNHNY and CDR2 SVGAGI (reference sequence). The ends lost 6 bases at V and 3 bases at J; junction bases unmatched: 9. The CDR3 consists of 16 residues. The CDR3: CASRNAYSGGTDTQYF. The CDR3 DNA is TGTGCCAGCAGGAACGCATATAGCGGGGGGACAGATACGCAGTATTTT.

V gene TRBV7-9 combines with J gene TRBJ1-2, with D maybe TRBD1 (5 bases). The CDR3 consists of 13 residues. The germline V gene encodes CDR1 SEHNR and CDR2 FQNEAQ (reference sequence). With 7 bases removed from V and 7 bases from J, the gap between germline ends came to 16 bases. In DNA, the CDR3 is TGTGCCAGCACTCCCGGGGGAGTCGGTGGCTACACCTTC. Translation: CASTPGGVGGYTF.

The rearrangement joins TRBV6-2 or TRBV6-3 to TRBJ1-2; D unresolved. Germline CDR1 is MNHEY and CDR2 is SVGEGT. Trimming shortened V by 2 bases and J by 6 bases, and 7 bases separated the two germline ends. The CDR3 extends over 12 amino acids. The CDR3 bases are TGTGCCAGCAGTTACCTGTATGATGGCTACACCTTC. Amino acids: CASSYLYDGYTF.

The V and J genes are TRBV20-1 and TRBJ2-7; the D gene is possibly TRBD1 (9 bases). V was pared by 8 bases and J by 5 bases, with 22 bases between. Germline V gene lookup returns CDR1 DFQATT and CDR2 SNEGSKA (reference sequence). The CDR3 sequence is 14 residues long. The CDR3 DNA reads as TGCAGTACGGGGGGGGGACAGGGCTTTAACGAGCAGTACTTC. This translates into CSTGGGQGFNEQYF.

V and J are TRBV7-2 and TRBJ2-5, with a possible D match to TRBD2 (5 bases). The DNA matches TRBJ2-7 better at its end, which makes the J call doubtful. Germline V gene sequence: CDR1 SGHTA, CDR2 FQGNSA. The CDR3 has 14 residues. CDR3: CASIPFAGVYEQYF. CDR3 sequence (DNA): TGTGCCAGCATCCCTTTCGCCGGGGTCTACGAGCAGTACTTC.

The chain links TRBV9 to TRBJ2-1, with a tentative D call TRBD1 (6 bases). In germline, CDR1 is SGDLS, CDR2 YYNGEE. The V gene lost 4 bases and the J gene lost 9 bases, with 14 bases spanning the gap. The CDR3 has 13 amino acids. The CDR3 loop reads CASSTGIPGEQFF. For the CDR3, the DNA is TGTGCCAGCAGCACAGGGATTCCCGGTGAGCAGTTCTTC.

This chain connects TRBV24-1 to TRBJ2-1, with TRBD1 matching 9 bases. The CDR3 spans 19 residues. V trimming: 2 bases; J trimming: 0 bases; junction bases outside the gene matches: 10. CDR1 KGHDR and CDR2 SFDVKD come from the germline V gene. The DNA for the CDR3 is TGTGCCACCAGTGATTCGTGGACAGGGGATCGGAGCTCCTACAATGAGCAGTTCTTC. Translating it yields CATSDSWTGDRSSYNEQFF.

The V and J genes are TRBV6-5 and TRBJ2-1; the D gene is possibly TRBD1 (6 bases). With 6 bases removed from V and 0 bases from J, the gap between germline ends came to 15 bases. Per the germline V gene, CDR1 is MNHEY and CDR2 is SVGAGI. The CDR3 runs 16 residues. The CDR3 coding sequence is TGTGCCAGCAGCCGGACAGTCACCAGCTCCTACAATGAGCAGTTCTTC. Translation: CASSRTVTSSYNEQFF.

Ten or more counts support this clonotype. The V and J genes are TRBV6-5 and TRBJ2-3; no clear D. Germline CDR1 MNHEY, CDR2 SVGAGI. The ends were cut back, 8 bases at V and 0 bases at J, with 3 bases in the middle. The CDR3 extends over 11 amino acids. The CDR3 sequence is CASGSTDTQYF. CDR3 sequence (DNA): TGTGCCAGCGGGAGCACAGATACGCAGTATTTT.

V usage is TRBV6-5 and J usage is TRBJ1-4; D perhaps matches TRBD1 (5 bases). The CDR3 consists of 14 residues. V lost 6 bases and J 5 bases, leaving 13 bases between the germline ends. From germline, CDR1 is MNHEY and CDR2 SVGAGI. This chain's CDR3 is CASRNGRGNEKLFF. CDR3 in DNA: TGTGCCAGCAGAAACGGACGGGGCAATGAAAAACTGTTTTTT.

There are a few counts of this clonotype. The gene calls are TRBV7-2 and TRBJ2-5, with D unresolved. CDR3 size: 15 residues. Trimming pared 1 base from V and 5 bases from J, leaving 14 bases between. The germline CDR1 and CDR2 sequences are SGHTA and FQGNSA. DNA for the CDR3: TGTGCCAGCAGCTTAGGACCGGTGACTGAGGAGACCCAGTACTTC. Its translation is CASSLGPVTEETQYF.

This clonotype was seen at least ten times. The V call is TRBV12-3 or TRBV12-4, the J call TRBJ2-7; the D is unclear. The V end was cut by 3 bases, the J end by 2 bases, with 5 bases between. The CDR3 loop spans 12 amino acids. As DNA, the CDR3 is TGTGCCAGCAGTTTTAGGGCCTACGAGCAGTACTTC. Its translation: CASSFRAYEQYF.

This chain connects TRBV27 to TRBJ2-3; TRBD2 aligns across 7 bases. The CDR3 is 13 amino acids. From germline, CDR1 is MNHEY and CDR2 SMNVEV (reference sequence). Trimming at V came to 8 bases and at J to 5 bases, leaving 7 bases not matched to a gene. The CDR3 sequence: CASGGGGIDTQYF. CDR3 sequence (DNA): TGTGCCAGCGGCGGGGGTGGAATAGATACGCAGTATTTT.